The subject of this entry is one T cell receptor beta chain. The antigen remains unidentified. The data stem from a study of CD8 T cells in ankylosing spondylitis. Findings and caveats of the study: Seven or eight highly homologous variants made up a TCR beta motif, and this motif appeared characteristic of ankylosing spondylitis blood. The study looked at matched synovial fluid samples from ankylosing spondylitis patients. Disease-linked clones were reported to be significantly enriched there. The authors found the disease-linked clones to be CD8+ and relatively rare in peripheral blood.

The ends were cut back, 1 base at V and 6 bases at J, with 13 bases in the middle. This CDR3 has 15 amino acids. Germline V CDR1 and CDR2: LGHDT, YNNKEL (reference sequence). By quantitative 5'-RACE with molecular barcodes, the TCR beta libraries were made. One entry per CDR3 protein, called by TCRdb with MiXCR from the 5' RACE reads. The table shows approximately 35,000 distinct CDR3 sequences, with 9.5% to 12% occurring only once. This rearrangement joins TRBV3-1 to TRBJ1-5; D gene uncertain. Sequencing input: synovial fluid, either unsorted or a sorted T cell fraction (not recorded which). This clonotype was sampled from a male donor with ankylosing spondylitis. Here the CDR3 reads CASSQGWRAGQPQHF. CDR3 in DNA: TGTGCCAGCAGCCAAGGGTGGCGGGCGGGTCAGCCCCAGCATTTT.